These 20 T cell receptor beta chains were sequenced from one sample in a study of cytomegalovirus exposure and HLA in healthy donors. It was with 60 Vbeta and 13 Jbeta primers that the PCR ran. Method: immunoSEQ multiplex PCR; TCRdb's copy keeps in-frame clones and lacks some. The sample lists 150,000 to 200,000 clones, approximately 80% occurring once. Sequencing used PBMCs. Receptors originate from a woman younger than 30 in good health and CMV-seronegative.

The chain carries TRBV30 and TRBJ2-2; maybe TRBD1 (6 bases). This CDR3 has 15 residues. V dropped 2 bases and J dropped 3 bases, with 13 bases sitting between them. CDR1 is GTSNPN, CDR2 SVGIG, per germline (reference sequence). CDR3 region: CAWSKHTGYTGELFF. In DNA, the CDR3 is TGTGCCTGGAGTAAGCACACAGGGTACACCGGGGAGCTGTTTTTT.

This rearrangement joins TRBV19 to TRBJ1-1; tentatively, D is TRBD1 (5 bases). Between the trimmed V and J ends, which lost 4 bases and 7 bases, there was a span of 13 bases. From germline, CDR1 is LNHDA and CDR2 SQIVND (reference sequence). This CDR3 spans 13 amino acids. The CDR3 DNA reads TGTGCCAGTAGTAAGACAGTAGGAGTTGAAGCTTTCTTT. Its protein product is CASSKTVGVEAFF.

The chain joins TRBV7-9 to TRBJ1-1; 7 bases fit TRBD1. The CDR3 has 14 residues. J was trimmed by 1 base and V by 5 bases; bases with no gene match: 4. CDR1 and CDR2 (germline): SEHNR, FQNEAQ (reference sequence). As DNA, the CDR3 is TGTGCCAGCAGCCCACGACAGGGGAACACTGAAGCTTTCTTT. It yields the protein CASSPRQGNTEAFF. The full variable domain, rest sourced from reference TRBV7-9 and TRBJ1-1, is DTGVSQNPRHKITKRGQNVTFRCDPISEHNRLYWYRQTLGQGPEFLTYFQNEAQLEKSRLLSDRFSAERPKGSFSTLEIQRTEQGDSAMYLCASSPRQGNTEAFFGQGTRLTVV.

V is TRBV5-5 and J is TRBJ1-4, with TRBD1 matching over 8 bases. Germline V gene data show CDR1 as SGHKS and CDR2 as YYEKEE (reference sequence). Trimming at V came to 4 bases and at J to 8 bases, leaving 7 bases not matched to a gene. The CDR3 length is 14 residues. The CDR3 DNA reads as TGTGCCAGCAGCATCCAGGGGGCAGGGGAAAAACTGTTTTTT. Protein: CASSIQGAGEKLFF.

As regards this clone: The sample has other DNA sequences that encode this CDR3 too. This chain joins TRBV20-1 and TRBJ2-5; D unclear. CDR3 length: 10 residues. V was clipped by 5 bases and J by 5 bases, with 6 bases between them. From germline, CDR1 is DFQATT and CDR2 SNEGSKA (reference sequence). Written as DNA, the CDR3 is TGCAGTGCTCGGCGGGAGACCCAGTACTTC. It specifies CSARRETQYF.

The chain links TRBV27 to TRBJ1-5; D remains ambiguous. There are 16 residues in the CDR3. Germline CDR1 is MNHEY and CDR2 is SMNVEV (reference sequence). The V end was cut by 0 bases, the J end by 6 bases, with 15 bases between. The CDR3: CASSLSGYLGSQPQHF. The CDR3 nucleotides are TGTGCCAGCAGTTTATCGGGGTACCTGGGGAGTCAGCCCCAGCATTTT.

The V gene is TRBV19, the J gene TRBJ1-5; weak D call: TRBD1 (6 bases). There are 15 residues in the CDR3. Germline CDR1 LNHDA, CDR2 SQIVND (reference sequence). V lost 6 bases, J lost 3 bases, and 15 bases lay in between. CDR3: CASRKQGRDNQPQHF. Written as DNA, the CDR3 is TGTGCCAGTAGGAAACAGGGAAGGGACAATCAGCCCCAGCATTTT.

This chain connects TRBV7-9 to TRBJ2-7; D is perhaps TRBD2 (5 bases). Trimming took 5 bases from V and 4 from J, leaving 15 bases between them. The CDR3 loop spans 14 amino acids. The germline V gene has CDR1 SEHNR and CDR2 FQNEAQ (reference sequence). In DNA, the CDR3 is TGTGCCAGCAGCCAGGACTCTTTCTCATACGAGCAGTACTTC. This codes for CASSQDSFSYEQYF.

The V and J genes are TRBV2 and TRBJ2-6, with D tentatively TRBD2 (7 bases). Looked up from germline, CDR1 is SNHLY and CDR2 is FYNNEI. Between the trimmed V and J ends, which lost 4 bases and 0 bases, there was a span of 16 bases. The CDR3 consists of 18 residues. The CDR3 here is CASSGAGASSSGANVLTF. In DNA, the CDR3 is TGTGCCAGCAGTGGTGCGGGGGCCTCGTCCTCTGGGGCCAACGTCCTGACTTTC.

In this sample, this clone turned up many times. The genes are TRBV6-1 and TRBJ1-2; D is unresolved. Trimming removed 4 bases from V and 6 bases from J, with 18 bases in between. CDR1 is MNHNS, CDR2 SASEGT, per germline. The CDR3 loop spans 15 amino acids. CDR3 sequence reads: CASSGARTLQNGYTF. DNA of the CDR3: TGTGCCAGCAGTGGGGCGAGGACTCTACAAAATGGCTACACCTTC.

The genes are TRBV10-1 and TRBJ2-3; TRBD2 matches 8 bases. J lost 7 bases, V lost 0 bases, and 3 bases had no gene match. The CDR3 consists of 14 residues. Looked up from germline, CDR1 is WNHNN and CDR2 is SYGVQD (reference sequence). The CDR3 nucleotides are TGCGCCAGCAGTGAGTCCGGGACTAGTAATACGCAGTATTTT. Translation gives CASSESGTSNTQYF.

This clone appeared a single time. The V and J genes are TRBV10-3 and TRBJ1-6; tentatively, D is TRBD1 (6 bases). CDR3 length: 16 amino acids. CDR1 is ENHRY and CDR2 is SYGVKD in the germline V gene. V was clipped by 4 bases and J by 10 bases, with 20 bases between them. CDR3 coding DNA: TGTGCCATCAGTGGAGGGGCCCTGGGACATGGATCACCCCTCCACTTT. It yields the protein CAISGGALGHGSPLHF.

The CDR3 sequence: CASRARTARGGYTF. DNA of the CDR3: TGTGCCAGCAGAGCCAGGACAGCCCGGGGTGGCTACACCTTC. The chain recombines TRBV5-6 with TRBJ1-2; D is possibly TRBD1 (6 bases). Germline lookup yields CDR1 SGHDT and CDR2 YYEEEE. V dropped 5 bases and J dropped 7 bases, with 18 bases sitting between them. CDR3 length: 14 residues.

This clone was counted only a few times. J is TRBJ1-3 and V is TRBV6-1; 7 nucleotides align to TRBD1. This CDR3 has 18 residues. Germline-derived CDR1 and CDR2 are MNHNS and SASEGT. The J segment lost 0 bases and the V segment lost 4 bases, leaving 12 bases of the junction unmatched. CDR3 amino acids: CASSGLKTGLSSGNTIYF. The CDR3 DNA reads TGTGCCAGCAGTGGCCTAAAGACAGGGTTGAGCTCTGGAAACACCATATATTTT.

The V and J genes are TRBV27 and TRBJ1-5, with TRBD1 matching over 9 bases. Germline CDR1 is MNHEY and CDR2 is SMNVEV (reference sequence). V lost 5 bases to trimming and J lost 10 bases; unmatched junction nucleotides: 6. This CDR3 region has 13 residues. CDR3 sequence (DNA): TGTGCCAGCAGTCCAAGACAGGGGGGTCCCCAGCATTTT. Its translation: CASSPRQGGPQHF.

This clone occurred once. The chain carries TRBV6-5 and TRBJ2-6; no definite D call. Trimming shortened V by 2 bases and J by 1 base, and 9 bases separated the two germline ends. Germline V gene data show CDR1 as MNHEY and CDR2 as SVGAGI. The CDR3 contains 16 residues. CDR3 sequence (DNA): TGTGCCAGCAGTTACGAGCCCGTTTCTGGGGCCAACGTCCTGACTTTC. This sequence encodes CASSYEPVSGANVLTF.

This clone was detected only a few times. The chain links TRBV28 to TRBJ2-5; D perhaps matches TRBD1 (5 bases). Germline V gene sequence: CDR1 MDHEN, CDR2 SYDVKM. This CDR3 region has 15 residues. Trimming stripped 2 bases from V and 3 bases from J, with 13 bases between. Here the CDR3 DNA reads TGTGCCAGCAGTTTAATTAGGGGCAGAAAAGAGACCCAGTACTTC. Its protein product is CASSLIRGRKETQYF.

V is TRBV21-1 and J is TRBJ1-2; the DNA was not compared with TRBD1, the D call given in the table. TRBV21-1 is shown as a pseudogene. This CDR3 region has 17 residues. CDR3 sequence reads: CASSKNLEQGADYGYTF. CDR3 bases: TGTGCCAGCAGCAAAAACCTAGAACAGGGGGCGGACTATGGCTACACCTTC.

This chain joins TRBV2 and TRBJ1-2, with a weak D call TRBD1 (5 bases). The germline gives CDR1 SNHLY, CDR2 FYNNEI. The V and J ends lost 1 base and 4 bases respectively, with 7 bases between them. The CDR3 sequence is 13 residues long. CDR3 amino acids: CASSEDRIYGYTF. The DNA of the CDR3 is TGTGCCAGCAGTGAAGACAGGATCTATGGCTACACCTTC.

CDR3 amino acids: CASSMGQGLGLPQHF. CDR3 nucleotide sequence: TGTGCCAGCAGTATGGGACAGGGGTTAGGCTTGCCCCAGCATTTT. The chain joins TRBV27 to TRBJ1-5; 10 bases fit TRBD1. CDR1 is MNHEY and CDR2 is SMNVEV in the germline V gene (reference sequence). CDR3 size: 15 residues. V shed 5 bases and J 9 bases; nucleotides not matched to a gene: 10.